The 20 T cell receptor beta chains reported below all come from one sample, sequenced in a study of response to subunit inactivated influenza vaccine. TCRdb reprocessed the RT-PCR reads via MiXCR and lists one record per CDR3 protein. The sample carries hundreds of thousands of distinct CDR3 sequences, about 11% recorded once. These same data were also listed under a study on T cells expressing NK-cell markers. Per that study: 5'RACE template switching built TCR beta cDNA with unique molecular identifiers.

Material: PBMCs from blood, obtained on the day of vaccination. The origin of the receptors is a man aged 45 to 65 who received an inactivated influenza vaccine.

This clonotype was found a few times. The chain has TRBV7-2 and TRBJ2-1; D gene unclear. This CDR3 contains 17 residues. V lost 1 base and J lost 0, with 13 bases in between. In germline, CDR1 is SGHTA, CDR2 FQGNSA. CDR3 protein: CASSLVIQRPSYNEQFF. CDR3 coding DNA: TGTGCCAGCAGCTTAGTGATCCAGCGACCCTCCTACAATGAGCAGTTCTTC.

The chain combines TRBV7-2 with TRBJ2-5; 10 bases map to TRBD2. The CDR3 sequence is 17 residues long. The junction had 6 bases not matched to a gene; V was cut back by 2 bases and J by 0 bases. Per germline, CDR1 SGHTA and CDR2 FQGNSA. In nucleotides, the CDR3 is TGTGCCAGCAGCTTATTTCCTAGCGGGGGATACCAAGAGACCCAGTACTTC. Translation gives CASSLFPSGGYQETQYF. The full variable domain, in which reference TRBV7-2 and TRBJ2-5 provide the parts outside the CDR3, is GAGVSQSPSNKVTEKGKDVELRCDPISGHTALYWYRQSLGQGLEFLIYFQGNSAPDKSGLPSDRFSAERTGGSVSTLTIQRTQQEDSAVYLCASSLFPSGGYQETQYFGPGTRLLVL.

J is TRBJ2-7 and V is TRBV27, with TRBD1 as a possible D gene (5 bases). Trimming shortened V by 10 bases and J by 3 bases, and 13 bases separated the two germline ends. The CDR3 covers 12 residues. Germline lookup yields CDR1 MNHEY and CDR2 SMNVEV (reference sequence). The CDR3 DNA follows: TGTGCCACCCGCCAGGACATCTACGAGCAGTACTTC. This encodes CATRQDIYEQYF.

The CDR3 region is CASSHRDQVVNEQFF. CDR3 nucleotide sequence: TGCGCCAGCAGCCACCGGGACCAGGTAGTCAATGAGCAGTTCTTC. The J gene is TRBJ2-1, the V gene TRBV5-1, with D possibly called TRBD1 or TRBD2 (5 bases each). The CDR3 totals 15 residues. CDR1 SGHRS and CDR2 YFSETQ come from the germline V gene. The V end was cut by 4 bases, the J end by 6 bases, with 17 bases between. Filled out from reference TRBV5-1 and TRBJ2-1, the complete variable domain reads KAGVTQTPRYLIKTRGQQVTLSCSPISGHRSVSWYQQTPGQGLQFLFEYFSETQRNKGNFPGRFSGRQFSNSRSEMNVSTLELGDSALYLCASSHRDQVVNEQFFGPGTRLTVL.

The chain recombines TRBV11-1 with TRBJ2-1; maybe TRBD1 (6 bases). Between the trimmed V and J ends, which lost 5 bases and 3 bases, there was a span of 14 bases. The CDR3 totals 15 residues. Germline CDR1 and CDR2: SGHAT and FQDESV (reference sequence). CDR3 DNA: TGTGCCAGCAGCGCACAGGGTCTCGTCTACAATGAGCAGTTCTTC. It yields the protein CASSAQGLVYNEQFF.

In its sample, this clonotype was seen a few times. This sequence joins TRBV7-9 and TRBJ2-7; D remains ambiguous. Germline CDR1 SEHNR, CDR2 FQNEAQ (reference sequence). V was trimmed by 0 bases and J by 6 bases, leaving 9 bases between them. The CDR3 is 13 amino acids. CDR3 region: CASSLANRLEQYF. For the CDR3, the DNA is TGTGCCAGCAGCTTAGCGAACCGGCTCGAGCAGTACTTC.

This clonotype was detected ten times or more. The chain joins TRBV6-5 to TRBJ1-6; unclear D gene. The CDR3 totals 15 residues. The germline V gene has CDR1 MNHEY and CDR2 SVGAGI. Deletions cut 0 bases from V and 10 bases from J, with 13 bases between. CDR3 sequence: CASSYSVTRESPLHF. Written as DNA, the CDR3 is TGTGCCAGCAGTTACTCGGTTACGAGGGAGTCACCCCTCCACTTT.

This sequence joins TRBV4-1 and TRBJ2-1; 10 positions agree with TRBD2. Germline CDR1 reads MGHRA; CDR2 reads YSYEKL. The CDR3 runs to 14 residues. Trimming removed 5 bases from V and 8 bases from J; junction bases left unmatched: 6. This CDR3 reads CASSSSGGVDEQFF. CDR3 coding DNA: TGCGCCAGCAGCTCAAGCGGGGGGGTCGATGAGCAGTTCTTC.

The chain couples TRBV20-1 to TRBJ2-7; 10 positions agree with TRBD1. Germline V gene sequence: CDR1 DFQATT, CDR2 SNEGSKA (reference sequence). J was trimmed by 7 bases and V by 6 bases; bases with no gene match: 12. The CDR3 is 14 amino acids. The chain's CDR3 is CSAPGWDRGKEQYF. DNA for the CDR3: TGCAGTGCGCCGGGTTGGGACAGGGGAAAAGAGCAGTACTTC.

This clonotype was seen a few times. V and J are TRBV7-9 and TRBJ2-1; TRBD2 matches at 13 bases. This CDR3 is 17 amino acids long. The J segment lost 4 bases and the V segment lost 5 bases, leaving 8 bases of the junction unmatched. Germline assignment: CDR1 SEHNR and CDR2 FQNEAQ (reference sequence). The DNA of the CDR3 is TGTGCCAGCAGCGCAACTAGCGGGAGGGCCCGGTACAATGAGCAGTTCTTC. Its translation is CASSATSGRARYNEQFF.

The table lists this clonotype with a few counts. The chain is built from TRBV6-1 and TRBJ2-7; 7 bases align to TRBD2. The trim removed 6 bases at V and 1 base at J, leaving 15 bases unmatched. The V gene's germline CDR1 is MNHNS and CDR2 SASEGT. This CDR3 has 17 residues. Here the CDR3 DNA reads TGTGCCAGCAGCCCACGGTTTGGAGCGGGGACTTCCTACGAGCAGTACTTC. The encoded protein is CASSPRFGAGTSYEQYF.

The CDR3 spells CASSQDTHNEQFF. CDR3 DNA sequence: TGTGCCAGCAGCCAAGATACACACAATGAGCAGTTCTTC. The chain has TRBV4-2 and TRBJ2-1; D remains ambiguous. In germline, CDR1 is LGHNA, CDR2 YNFKEQ. The CDR3 sequence is 13 residues long. V lost 0 bases, J lost 5 bases, and 5 bases lay in between.

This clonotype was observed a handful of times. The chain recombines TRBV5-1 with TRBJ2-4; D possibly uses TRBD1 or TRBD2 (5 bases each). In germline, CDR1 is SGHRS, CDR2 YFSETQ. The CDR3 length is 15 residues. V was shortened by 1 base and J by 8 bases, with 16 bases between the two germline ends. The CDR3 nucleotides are TGCGCCAGCAGCTTGTCGCCAGGGAGTTTGGACATTCAGTACTTC. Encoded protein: CASSLSPGSLDIQYF. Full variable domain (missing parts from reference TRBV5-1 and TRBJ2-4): KAGVTQTPRYLIKTRGQQVTLSCSPISGHRSVSWYQQTPGQGLQFLFEYFSETQRNKGNFPGRFSGRQFSNSRSEMNVSTLELGDSALYLCASSLSPGSLDIQYFGAGTRLSVL.

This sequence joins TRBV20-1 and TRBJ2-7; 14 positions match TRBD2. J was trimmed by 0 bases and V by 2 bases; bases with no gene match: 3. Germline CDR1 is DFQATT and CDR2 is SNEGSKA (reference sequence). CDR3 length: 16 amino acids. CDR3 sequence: CSARRTSGRSSYEQYF. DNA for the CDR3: TGCAGTGCTAGAAGGACTAGCGGGAGGAGCTCCTACGAGCAGTACTTC.

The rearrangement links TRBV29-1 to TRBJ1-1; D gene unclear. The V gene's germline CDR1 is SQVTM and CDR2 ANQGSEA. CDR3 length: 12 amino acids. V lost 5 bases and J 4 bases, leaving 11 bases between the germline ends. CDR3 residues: CSVYLAGTEAFF. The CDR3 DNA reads TGCAGCGTTTATTTAGCGGGCACTGAAGCTTTCTTT.

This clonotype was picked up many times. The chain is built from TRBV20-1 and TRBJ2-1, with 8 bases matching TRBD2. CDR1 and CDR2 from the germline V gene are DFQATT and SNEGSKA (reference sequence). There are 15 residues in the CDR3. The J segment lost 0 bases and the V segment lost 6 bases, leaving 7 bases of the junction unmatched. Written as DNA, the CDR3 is TGCAGTGCCACGATACTAGCGGACTCCTACAATGAGCAGTTCTTC. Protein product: CSATILADSYNEQFF.

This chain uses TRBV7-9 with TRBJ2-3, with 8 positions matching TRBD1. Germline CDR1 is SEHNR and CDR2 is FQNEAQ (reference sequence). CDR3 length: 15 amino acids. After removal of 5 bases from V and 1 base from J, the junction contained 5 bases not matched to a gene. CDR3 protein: CASSLRQGRTDTQYF. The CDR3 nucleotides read TGTGCCAGCAGCCTCAGACAGGGGCGCACAGATACGCAGTATTTT.

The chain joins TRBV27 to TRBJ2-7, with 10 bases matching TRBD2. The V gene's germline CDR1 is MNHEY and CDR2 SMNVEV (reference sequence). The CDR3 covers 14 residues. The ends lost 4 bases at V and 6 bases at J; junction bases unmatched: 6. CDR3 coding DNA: TGTGCCAGCAGTTGGATAGCGGGAGGTCGCGAGCAGTACTTC. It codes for CASSWIAGGREQYF.

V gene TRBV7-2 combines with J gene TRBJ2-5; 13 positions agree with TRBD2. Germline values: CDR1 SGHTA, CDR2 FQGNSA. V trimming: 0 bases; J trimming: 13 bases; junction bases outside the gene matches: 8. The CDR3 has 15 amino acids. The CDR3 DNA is TGTGCCAGCAGCTTAGCCGGACTAGCGGGGGACACAAGGTACTTC. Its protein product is CASSLAGLAGDTRYF.

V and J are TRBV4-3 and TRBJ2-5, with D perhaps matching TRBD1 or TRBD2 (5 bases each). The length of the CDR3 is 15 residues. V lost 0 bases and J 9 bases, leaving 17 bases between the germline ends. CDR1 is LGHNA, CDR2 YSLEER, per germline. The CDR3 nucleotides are TGCGCCAGCAGCCAAGAATTCCAGGGCTCGGGGCCCCAGTACTTC. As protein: CASSQEFQGSGPQYF.